Below are 28 T cell receptor beta chains sequenced from a single sample in a study of cytomegalovirus exposure and HLA in healthy donors. In the PCR, 60 Vbeta and 13 Jbeta primers were used. Assay: immunoSEQ multiplex PCR; the TCRdb copy retains only in-frame clones and omits some. The sample lists about 160,000 clones; roughly 80% were seen once. The sequenced material came from PBMCs. The receptor set was obtained from a boy aged 2 to 9 in good health and CMV-seronegative.

In its sample, this clone was seen once. This chain uses TRBV9 with TRBJ2-5; D might be TRBD1 (7 bases). Trimming shortened V by 1 base and J by 7 bases, and 23 bases separated the two germline ends. The CDR3 spans 17 residues. Germline values: CDR1 SGDLS, CDR2 YYNGEE. The CDR3 sequence is CASSVWGGQEKGGTQYF. The CDR3 nucleotides are TGTGCCAGCAGCGTATGGGGAGGACAGGAAAAAGGGGGGACCCAGTACTTC.

This clone has more than one count but fewer than ten. The rearrangement uses TRBV4-2 and TRBJ1-2, with D possibly TRBD1 on 5 matching bases. The CDR3 runs 13 residues. The V and J ends lost 5 bases and 4 bases respectively, with 11 bases between them. In germline, CDR1 is LGHNA, CDR2 YNFKEQ. The CDR3 sequence is CASSSEGLYGYTF. CDR3 DNA sequence: TGTGCCAGCAGCTCGGAGGGGCTCTATGGCTACACCTTC.

This chain links TRBV19 with TRBJ2-1; D perhaps matches TRBD1 (5 bases). This CDR3 is 15 amino acids long. Trimming left V 6 bases short and J 0 bases short, with 12 bases between. Germline V CDR1 and CDR2: LNHDA, SQIVND (reference sequence). This CDR3 is CASSLREISYNEQFF. The CDR3 nucleotides read TGTGCCAGTAGCCTCAGGGAAATCTCCTACAATGAGCAGTTCTTC.

V and J are TRBV19 and TRBJ2-7; the match to TRBD1 covers 10 bases. Losses at the gene ends were 9 bases for V and 5 bases for J; bases not matched to a gene: 7. This CDR3 is 13 amino acids long. Germline V gene data show CDR1 as LNHDA and CDR2 as SQIVND (reference sequence). CDR3 amino acids: CASSGTGVNEQYF. The CDR3 DNA is TGTGCCAGCTCCGGGACAGGGGTTAACGAGCAGTACTTC.

The chain uses TRBV10-3 and TRBJ2-3; a weak D match, TRBD2 (6 bases). This CDR3 comprises 18 residues. Trimming removed 6 bases at V and 2 bases at J, with 24 bases between. Germline V gene sequence: CDR1 ENHRY, CDR2 SYGVKD. CDR3 sequence (DNA): TGTGCCATCAGCCCCTTAGGGGAGGTCACCTTATACACAGATACGCAGTATTTT. As protein: CAISPLGEVTLYTDTQYF.

V usage is TRBV29-1 and J usage is TRBJ2-7, with unresolved D. CDR3 length: 13 amino acids. With 4 bases removed from V and 0 bases from J, the gap between germline ends came to 10 bases. The V gene's germline CDR1 is SQVTM and CDR2 ANQGSEA. The DNA of the CDR3 is TGCAGCGTTGCACAGCACGTCTCCTACGAGCAGTACTTC. Its protein is CSVAQHVSYEQYF.

This clone was observed once. The chain employs TRBV14 and TRBJ1-2, with 8 bases that match TRBD1. The CDR3 runs 13 residues. The germline V gene has CDR1 SGHDN and CDR2 FVKESK. V lost 0 bases to trimming and J lost 8 bases; unmatched junction nucleotides: 2. The DNA for the CDR3 is TGTGCCAGCAGCCAAGAGGACAGGGACGGCTACACCTTC. This sequence encodes CASSQEDRDGYTF.

This chain uses TRBV4-2 with TRBJ2-5, with D perhaps TRBD2 (6 bases). In germline, CDR1 is LGHNA, CDR2 YNFKEQ. Trimming shortened V by 0 bases and J by 6 bases, and 20 bases separated the two germline ends. The CDR3 runs to 17 residues. CDR3 region: CASSQDLREQPRKTQYF. CDR3 coding DNA: TGTGCCAGCAGCCAAGATCTACGGGAGCAGCCCCGAAAGACCCAGTACTTC.

The chain links TRBV6-5 to TRBJ2-1; TRBD2 agrees at 7 bases. Losses at the gene ends were 8 bases for V and 6 bases for J; bases not matched to a gene: 13. This CDR3 is 15 amino acids long. Per the germline V gene, CDR1 is MNHEY and CDR2 is SVGAGI. In DNA, the CDR3 is TGTGCCAGCTACCGGGGTATGGGGGGGTCCAATGAGCAGTTCTTC. The encoded protein is CASYRGMGGSNEQFF.

This sequence joins TRBV6-1 and TRBJ1-5; 9 bases are a match to TRBD1. Germline V gene lookup returns CDR1 MNHNS and CDR2 SASEGT. The V and J ends lost 6 bases and 6 bases, in that order; junction bases with no gene match: 3. The CDR3 has 13 residues. CDR3 nucleotides: TGTGCCAGCAGGGGACAGGGCAGTCAGCCCCAGCATTTT. This codes for CASRGQGSQPQHF.

This clone was picked up one time. V usage is TRBV28 and J usage is TRBJ2-1, with 10 positions matching TRBD2. The CDR3 has 17 residues. Unmatched junction bases numbered 5, after V lost 3 bases and J lost 0 bases. Germline CDR1 and CDR2: MDHEN and SYDVKM. The CDR3 protein is CASSFQREGRSYNEQFF. CDR3 nucleotide sequence: TGTGCCAGCAGTTTTCAGCGGGAGGGGCGCTCCTACAATGAGCAGTTCTTC.

In this sample, this clone turned up a few times. V gene TRBV5-4 combines with J gene TRBJ2-7, with 8 bases that match TRBD2. This CDR3 has 17 amino acids. The germline gives CDR1 SGHNT, CDR2 YYREEE (reference sequence). The junction had 11 bases not matched to a gene; V was cut back by 0 bases and J by 3 bases. This chain's CDR3 is CASSLAGGPGPDYEQYF. CDR3 nucleotide sequence: TGTGCCAGCAGCTTGGCGGGAGGGCCTGGTCCTGACTACGAGCAGTACTTC.

V and J are TRBV6-5 and TRBJ1-6; weak D call: TRBD1 (5 bases). This CDR3 is 14 amino acids long. Germline CDR1 and CDR2: MNHEY and SVGAGI. Trimming pared 7 bases from V and 10 bases from J, leaving 17 bases between. The CDR3 is CASTSSRVYSPLHF. CDR3 DNA: TGTGCCAGCACCTCCTCCAGGGTTTACTCACCCCTCCACTTT.

V usage is TRBV2 and J usage is TRBJ1-5; no clear D. Per the germline V gene, CDR1 is SNHLY and CDR2 is FYNNEI. The germline V and J ends were trimmed by 2 bases and 5 bases, with 16 bases remaining between them. CDR3 length: 16 amino acids. As DNA, the CDR3 is TGTGCCAGCAGTGAAAGGCGGCTCTCCGGGGATCAGCCCCAGCATTTT. Protein sequence: CASSERRLSGDQPQHF.

V gene TRBV2 combines with J gene TRBJ2-2; 10 bases match TRBD2. Losses at the gene ends were 7 bases for V and 5 bases for J; bases not matched to a gene: 10. This CDR3 is 16 amino acids long. Germline-derived CDR1 and CDR2 are SNHLY and FYNNEI. Here the CDR3 DNA reads TGTGCCAGCATCTCGGGGCTAGCGGGAGTAACCGGGGAGCTGTTTTTT. It is translated as CASISGLAGVTGELFF.

This clone was seen once. This chain connects TRBV28 to TRBJ2-7, with D hard to call. The length of the CDR3 is 16 residues. CDR1 MDHEN and CDR2 SYDVKM come from the germline V gene. V was pared by 3 bases and J by 3 bases, with 18 bases between. As DNA, the CDR3 is TGTGCCAGCAGTTTCCCTATTTTATCGCCTGGCTACGAGCAGTACTTC. This gives the protein CASSFPILSPGYEQYF.

The chain recombines TRBV29-1 with TRBJ1-4; 10 nucleotides line up with TRBD1. The germline gives CDR1 SQVTM, CDR2 ANQGSEA. The CDR3 is 16 residues long. The V gene end was trimmed by 4 bases and the J gene end by 6 bases; junction bases not matched to a gene: 11. The CDR3 is CSVGFWDRGSDEKLFF. In DNA form, the CDR3 reads TGCAGCGTTGGGTTCTGGGACAGGGGCTCCGATGAAAAACTGTTTTTT.

This clone was counted between two and nine times. The V and J genes are TRBV7-9 and TRBJ2-5, with D tentatively TRBD1 (8 bases). The germline V and J ends were trimmed by 8 bases and 1 base, with 14 bases remaining between them. The CDR3 covers 14 residues. CDR1 SEHNR and CDR2 FQNEAQ come from the germline V gene (reference sequence). The CDR3 loop reads CASGQGGVQETQYF. CDR3 nucleotide sequence: TGTGCCAGCGGACAGGGAGGGGTCCAAGAGACCCAGTACTTC. The full variable domain, rest sourced from reference TRBV7-9 and TRBJ2-5, is DTGVSQNPRHKITKRGQNVTFRCDPISEHNRLYWYRQTLGQGPEFLTYFQNEAQLEKSRLLSDRFSAERPKGSFSTLEIQRTEQGDSAMYLCASGQGGVQETQYFGPGTRLLVL.

The rearrangement uses TRBV18 and TRBJ2-1, with TRBD2 matching over 15 bases. J gave up 7 bases and V 3 bases, and 13 bases lay outside the gene matches. The CDR3 is 19 amino acids. Germline values: CDR1 KGHSH, CDR2 LQKENI. CDR3 bases: TGTGCCAGCTCACCCGGACTAGCGGGAGGGGGTACATCGGGAAATGAGCAGTTCTTC. Translation gives CASSPGLAGGGTSGNEQFF.

The chain combines TRBV9 with TRBJ2-5, with 10 bases fitting TRBD1. V shed 0 bases, J shed 4 bases, and the junction held 6 bases outside the gene matches. Per germline, CDR1 SGDLS and CDR2 YYNGEE. This CDR3 has 16 amino acids. The CDR3 sequence is CASSVARQGARETQYF. The CDR3 nucleotides read TGTGCCAGCAGCGTAGCCAGACAGGGGGCTAGAGAGACCCAGTACTTC.

The V gene is TRBV27, the J gene TRBJ2-5; D is possibly TRBD1 (7 bases). TRBJ2-7 explains the end of the DNA better; the J call may be wrong. Looked up from germline, CDR1 is MNHEY and CDR2 is SMNVEV (reference sequence). The CDR3 is made up of 16 amino acids. The CDR3 spells CASSWGGGGATYEQYF. The CDR3, as DNA: TGTGCCAGCAGTTGGGGTGGAGGGGGCGCAACCTACGAGCAGTACTTC.

The chain recombines TRBV19 with TRBJ2-3; unclear D gene. The V and J ends lost 3 bases and 0 bases respectively, with 10 bases between them. The CDR3 totals 15 residues. CDR1 and CDR2 from the germline V gene are LNHDA and SQIVND (reference sequence). The CDR3: CASSIGLYSTDTQYF. CDR3 in DNA: TGTGCCAGTAGTATTGGGCTATACAGCACAGATACGCAGTATTTT.

This clone was seen just once. The V gene is TRBV5-6, the J gene TRBJ2-1, with TRBD2 identical over 9 bases. Germline values: CDR1 SGHDT, CDR2 YYEEEE. The CDR3 is 15 residues long. Losses at the gene ends were 4 bases for V and 5 bases for J; bases not matched to a gene: 7. In DNA form, the CDR3 reads TGTGCCAGCAGCCGACCGGGACTAGCTGACAATGAGCAGTTCTTC. Its translation: CASSRPGLADNEQFF.

The genes are TRBV29-1 and TRBJ2-7, with D possibly TRBD1 on 7 matching bases. The ends were cut back, 4 bases at V and 0 bases at J, with 13 bases in the middle. The CDR3 sequence is 14 residues long. Germline CDR1 reads SQVTM; CDR2 reads ANQGSEA. CDR3 sequence: CSVAIQGGSYEQYF. CDR3 DNA sequence: TGCAGCGTTGCGATTCAGGGGGGCTCCTACGAGCAGTACTTC.

This clone was observed once. This chain connects TRBV5-1 to TRBJ2-2, with 9 bases fitting TRBD1. This CDR3 region has 16 residues. V dropped 4 bases and J dropped 4; count of bases not matched to a gene: 8. Germline V gene sequence: CDR1 SGHRS, CDR2 YFSETQ. The CDR3 protein is CASSDSRQGVTGELFF. In DNA form, the CDR3 reads TGCGCCAGCAGCGATTCCCGACAGGGGGTCACCGGGGAGCTGTTTTTT. Using reference TRBV5-1 and TRBJ2-2 for the parts outside the CDR3, the full variable domain is KAGVTQTPRYLIKTRGQQVTLSCSPISGHRSVSWYQQTPGQGLQFLFEYFSETQRNKGNFPGRFSGRQFSNSRSEMNVSTLELGDSALYLCASSDSRQGVTGELFFGEGSRLTVL.

V gene TRBV2 combines with J gene TRBJ2-7; 7 bases are shared with TRBD2. The germline CDR1 and CDR2 sequences are SNHLY and FYNNEI. This CDR3 spans 18 amino acids. Trimming removed 4 bases from V and 0 bases from J; junction bases left unmatched: 15. The CDR3 DNA follows: TGTGCCAGCAGTGGGATGCCTAGCGGCCGTTACCCCTCCTACGAGCAGTACTTC. Its protein product is CASSGMPSGRYPSYEQYF.

The genes are TRBV30 and TRBJ1-2, with TRBD1 identical over 8 bases. The germline gives CDR1 GTSNPN, CDR2 SVGIG (reference sequence). The V gene end was trimmed by 4 bases and the J gene end by 5 bases; junction bases not matched to a gene: 9. The CDR3 sequence is 14 residues long. CDR3 DNA: TGTGCCTGGACCCCGACAGGGGCCAAGTATGGCTACACCTTC. Protein: CAWTPTGAKYGYTF.

The genes are TRBV12-5 and TRBJ1-1; D is unclear. Germline CDR1 reads LGHNT; CDR2 reads FRNRAP. V lost 4 bases and J lost 1, with 13 bases in between. CDR3 length: 15 residues. The CDR3 is CASGSGRGGNTEAFF. The CDR3 DNA is TGTGCTAGTGGTTCTGGGCGGGGAGGGAACACTGAAGCTTTCTTT.